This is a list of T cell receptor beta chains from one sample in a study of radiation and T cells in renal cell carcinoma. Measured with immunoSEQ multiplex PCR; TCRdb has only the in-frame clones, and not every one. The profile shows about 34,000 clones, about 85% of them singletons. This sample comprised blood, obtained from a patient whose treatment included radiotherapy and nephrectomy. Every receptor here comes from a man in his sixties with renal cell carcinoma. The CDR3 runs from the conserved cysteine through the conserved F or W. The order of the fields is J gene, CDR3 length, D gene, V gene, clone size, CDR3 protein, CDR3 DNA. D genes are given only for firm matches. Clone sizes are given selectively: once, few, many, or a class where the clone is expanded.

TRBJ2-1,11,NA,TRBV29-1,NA,CSVGRGNEQFF,TGCAGCGTTGGCCGGGGGAATGAGCAGTTCTTC
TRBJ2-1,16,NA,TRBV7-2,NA,CASSLVAGRLNNEQFF,TGTGCCAGCAGCTTAGTTGCCGGGAGATTGAACAATGAGCAGTTCTTC
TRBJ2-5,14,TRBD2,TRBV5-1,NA,CASSFGGSSETQYF,TGCGCCAGCAGCTTCGGCGGGAGCTCGGAGACCCAGTACTTC
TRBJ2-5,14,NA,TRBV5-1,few,CASSLAGFQETQYF,TGCGCCAGCAGCTTGGCAGGTTTCCAAGAGACCCAGTACTTC
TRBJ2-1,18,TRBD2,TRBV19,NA,CASSFGTSGSLYPNEQFF,TGTGCCAGTAGTTTCGGGACTAGCGGGAGTTTATACCCTAATGAGCAGTTCTTC
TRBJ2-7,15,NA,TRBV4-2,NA,CASSQDMASYGEQYF,TGTGCCAGCAGCCAAGATATGGCCAGTTATGGCGAGCAGTACTTC
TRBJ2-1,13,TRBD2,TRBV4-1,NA,CASVGLAGDEQFF,TGCGCCAGCGTCGGACTAGCGGGGGATGAGCAGTTCTTC
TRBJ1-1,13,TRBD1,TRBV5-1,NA,CASSLAQTGEAFF,TGCGCCAGCAGCTTGGCACAGACAGGGGAAGCTTTCTTT
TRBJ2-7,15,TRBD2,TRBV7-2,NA,CASSPTGGSFYEQYF,TGTGCCAGCAGCCCGACGGGCGGGAGCTTCTACGAGCAGTACTTC
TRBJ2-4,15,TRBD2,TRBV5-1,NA,CASSLGPAGMDIQYF,TGCGCCAGCAGCTTGGGACCAGCGGGAATGGACATTCAGTACTTC
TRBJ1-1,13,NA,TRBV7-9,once,CASSSQGVTEAFF,TGTGCCAGCAGCTCTCAGGGAGTCACTGAAGCTTTCTTT
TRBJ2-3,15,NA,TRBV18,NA,CASSPSQGRTDTQYF,TGTGCCAGCTCACCATCGCAGGGGAGGACAGATACGCAGTATTTT
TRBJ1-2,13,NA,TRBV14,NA,CASSQVTGGGYTF,TGTGCCAGCAGCCAAGTCACGGGCGGGGGCTACACCTTC
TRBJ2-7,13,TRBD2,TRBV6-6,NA,CASRTSDSYEQYF,TGTGCCAGCCGGACTAGCGACTCCTACGAGCAGTACTTC
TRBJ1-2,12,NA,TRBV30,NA,CAWSVLTDGYTF,TGTGCCTGGAGTGTACTGACGGATGGCTACACCTTC
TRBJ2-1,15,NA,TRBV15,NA,CATSSTQLQGGPGFF,TGTGCCACCAGCAGCACGCAACTCCAGGGCGGACCCGGGTTCTTC
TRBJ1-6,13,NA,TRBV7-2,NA,CASSLGNPTPLHF,TGTGCCAGCAGCTTAGGCAACCCTACGCCCCTCCACTTT
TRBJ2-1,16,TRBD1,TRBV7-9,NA,CASSLWGTGAHNEQFF,TGTGCCAGCAGTCTGTGGGGGACAGGGGCCCACAATGAGCAGTTCTTC
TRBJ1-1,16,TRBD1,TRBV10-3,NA,CAISGTGTGTRTEAFF,TGTGCCATCAGTGGGACCGGGACAGGGACGCGGACTGAAGCTTTCTTT
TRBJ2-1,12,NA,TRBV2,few,CASSMQGTEQFF,TGTGCCAGCAGCATGCAGGGTACTGAGCAGTTCTTC
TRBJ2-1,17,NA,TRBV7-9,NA,CASSFIRGDKGHNEQFF,TGTGCCAGCAGCTTTATTAGGGGAGATAAAGGCCACAATGAGCAGTTCTTC
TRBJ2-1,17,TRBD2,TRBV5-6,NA,CASSTVATSGRPPTQFF,TGTGCCAGCAGCACGGTTGCGACTAGCGGGAGACCCCCGACACAGTTCTTC
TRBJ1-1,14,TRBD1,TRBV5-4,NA,CASSHGQGNTEAFF,TGTGCCAGCAGCCACGGACAGGGGAACACTGAAGCTTTCTTT
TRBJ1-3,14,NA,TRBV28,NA,CASSLGGSGNTIYF,TGTGCCAGCAGTTTAGGGGGCTCTGGAAACACCATATATTTT
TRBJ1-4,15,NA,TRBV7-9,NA,CASSFGQGGGEKLFF,TGTGCCAGCAGCTTCGGCCAAGGCGGGGGCGAAAAACTGTTTTTT
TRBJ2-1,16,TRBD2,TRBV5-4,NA,CASSLDGELAGNEQFF,TGTGCCAGCAGCTTGGACGGGGAGCTAGCGGGCAATGAGCAGTTCTTC
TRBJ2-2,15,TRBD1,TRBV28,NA,CASRDRGPNTGELFF,TGTGCCAGCAGGGACAGGGGGCCTAACACCGGGGAGCTGTTTTTT
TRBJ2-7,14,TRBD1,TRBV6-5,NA,CASSTQGQGYEQYF,TGTGCCAGCAGTACGCAGGGACAGGGCTACGAGCAGTACTTC
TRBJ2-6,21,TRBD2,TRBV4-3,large,CASSQGVGTSSTRSGANVLTF,TGCGCCAGCAGCCAAGGAGTAGGGACTAGCTCTACAAGGTCTGGGGCCAACGTCCTGACTTTC
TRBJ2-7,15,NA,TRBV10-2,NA,CASSGNRVRENEQYF,TGCGCCAGCAGTGGAAACAGGGTCAGAGAGAACGAGCAGTACTTC
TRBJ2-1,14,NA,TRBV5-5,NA,CASTLFSGGNEQFF,TGTGCCAGCACCCTCTTTAGTGGGGGCAATGAGCAGTTCTTC
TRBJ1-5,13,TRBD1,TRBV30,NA,CAWAGGPLQPQHF,TGTGCCTGGGCAGGGGGCCCTTTGCAGCCCCAGCATTTT
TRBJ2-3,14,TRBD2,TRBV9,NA,CASSVGGRENTQYF,TGTGCCAGCAGCGTAGGCGGGAGGGAGAATACGCAGTATTTT
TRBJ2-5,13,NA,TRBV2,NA,CASSDRRVETQYF,TGTGCCAGCAGTGACCGGCGAGTGGAGACCCAGTACTTC
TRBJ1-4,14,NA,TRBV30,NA,CAWSRGLANEKLFF,TGTGCCTGGAGTAGGGGTTTGGCTAATGAAAAACTGTTTTTT
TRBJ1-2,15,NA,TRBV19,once,CASKPRGGGLEGYTF,TGTGCCAGTAAACCTAGAGGCGGGGGTCTCGAGGGCTACACCTTC
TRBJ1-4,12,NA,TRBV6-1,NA,CASRGPNEKLFF,TGTGCCAGCCGGGGGCCTAATGAAAAACTGTTTTTT
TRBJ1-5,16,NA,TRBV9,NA,CASSVDPGTPYQPQHF,TGTGCCAGCAGCGTCGACCCAGGGACACCTTATCAGCCCCAGCATTTT
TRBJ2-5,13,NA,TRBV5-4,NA,CASSRIGTETQYF,TGTGCCAGCAGCCGAATAGGGACGGAGACCCAGTACTTC
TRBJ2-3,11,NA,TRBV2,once,CASKASDTQYF,TGTGCCAGCAAGGCAAGCGATACGCAGTATTTT
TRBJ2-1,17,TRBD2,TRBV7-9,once,CASSPLVVAGVSNEQFF,TGTGCCAGCAGCCCGCTTGTGGTAGCGGGAGTATCCAATGAGCAGTTCTTC
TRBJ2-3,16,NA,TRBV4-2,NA,CASSQGVAVRSNTQYF,TGTGCCAGCAGCCAAGGGGTAGCGGTTCGATCCAATACGCAGTATTTT
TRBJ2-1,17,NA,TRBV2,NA,CASSNGRTAGKVNEQFF,TGTGCCAGCAGTAATGGGAGGACGGCAGGGAAGGTCAATGAGCAGTTCTTC
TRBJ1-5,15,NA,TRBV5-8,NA,CASSSGPTHRQPQHF,TGTGCCAGCAGCTCCGGTCCTACCCACCGCCAGCCCCAGCATTTT
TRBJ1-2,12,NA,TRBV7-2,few,CASSFVGYGYTF,TGTGCCAGCAGCTTTGTGGGTTATGGCTACACCTTC
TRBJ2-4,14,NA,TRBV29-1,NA,CSVDAGMAKNIQYF,TGCAGCGTTGATGCGGGGATGGCCAAAAACATTCAGTACTTC
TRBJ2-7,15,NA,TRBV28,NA,CASSSPGTSAYEQYF,TGTGCCAGCAGTTCACCGGGAACAAGCGCGTACGAGCAGTACTTC
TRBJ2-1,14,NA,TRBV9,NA,CASSVWGTYNEQFF,TGTGCCAGCAGCGTGTGGGGGACATACAATGAGCAGTTCTTC
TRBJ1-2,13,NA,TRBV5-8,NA,CATGQGSNYGYTF,TGTGCCACAGGCCAGGGCTCTAACTATGGCTACACCTTC
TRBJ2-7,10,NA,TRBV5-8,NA,CASEDYEQYF,TGTGCCAGCGAAGACTACGAGCAGTACTTC
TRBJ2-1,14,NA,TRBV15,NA,CATEIDLSYNEQFF,TGTGCCACCGAAATAGACCTCTCCTACAATGAGCAGTTCTTC
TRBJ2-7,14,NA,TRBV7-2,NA,CASSLTSRMNEQYF,TGTGCCAGCAGCTTAACTAGCAGAATGAACGAGCAGTACTTC
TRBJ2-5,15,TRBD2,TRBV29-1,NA,CSVVLAGGPQETQYF,TGCAGCGTTGTACTAGCGGGAGGACCACAAGAGACCCAGTACTTC
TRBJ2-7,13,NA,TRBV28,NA,CASISSKTYEQYF,TGTGCCAGCATTTCATCGAAAACCTACGAGCAGTACTTC
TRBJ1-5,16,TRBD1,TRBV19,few,CASSAQNRGGNQPQHF,TGTGCCAGTAGTGCTCAAAACAGGGGCGGCAATCAGCCCCAGCATTTT